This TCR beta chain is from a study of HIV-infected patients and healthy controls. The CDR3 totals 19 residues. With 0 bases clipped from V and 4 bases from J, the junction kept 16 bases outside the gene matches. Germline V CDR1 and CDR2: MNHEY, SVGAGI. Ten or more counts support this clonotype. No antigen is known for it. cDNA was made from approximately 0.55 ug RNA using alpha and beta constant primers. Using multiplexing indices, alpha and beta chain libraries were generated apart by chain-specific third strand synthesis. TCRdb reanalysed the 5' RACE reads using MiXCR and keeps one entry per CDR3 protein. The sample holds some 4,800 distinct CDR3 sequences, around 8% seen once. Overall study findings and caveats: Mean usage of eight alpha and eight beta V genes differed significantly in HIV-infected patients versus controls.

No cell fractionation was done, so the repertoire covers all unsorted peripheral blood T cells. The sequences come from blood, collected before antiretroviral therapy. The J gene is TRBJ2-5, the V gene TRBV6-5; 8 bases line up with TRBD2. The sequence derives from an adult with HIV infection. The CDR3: CASSYSAGLPPGLGETQYF. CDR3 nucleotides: TGTGCCAGCAGTTACTCGGCCGGCCTTCCACCGGGACTAGGAGAGACCCAGTACTTC.